This T cell receptor beta chain was profiled in a study of response to subunit inactivated influenza vaccine. TCRdb passed the RT-PCR reads through MiXCR, listing each CDR3 protein once. Altogether some 640,000 distinct CDR3 sequences are present, more than 11% being singletons, with the ten largest covering less than 9%. There are 16 residues in the CDR3. CDR1 SGHNT and CDR2 YYREEE come from the germline V gene (reference sequence). The V gene lost 2 bases and the J gene lost 0 bases, with 13 bases spanning the gap. The chain employs TRBV5-4 and TRBJ2-3, with D maybe TRBD2 (6 bases). The receptor comes from a middle-aged man who received an inactivated influenza vaccine. Sequencing was performed on PBMCs from blood, taken 14 days before vaccination. CDR3 bases: TGTGCCAGCAGCTTCCGCGGGGTATCTAGCACAGATACGCAGTATTTT. This codes for CASSFRGVSSTDTQYF.